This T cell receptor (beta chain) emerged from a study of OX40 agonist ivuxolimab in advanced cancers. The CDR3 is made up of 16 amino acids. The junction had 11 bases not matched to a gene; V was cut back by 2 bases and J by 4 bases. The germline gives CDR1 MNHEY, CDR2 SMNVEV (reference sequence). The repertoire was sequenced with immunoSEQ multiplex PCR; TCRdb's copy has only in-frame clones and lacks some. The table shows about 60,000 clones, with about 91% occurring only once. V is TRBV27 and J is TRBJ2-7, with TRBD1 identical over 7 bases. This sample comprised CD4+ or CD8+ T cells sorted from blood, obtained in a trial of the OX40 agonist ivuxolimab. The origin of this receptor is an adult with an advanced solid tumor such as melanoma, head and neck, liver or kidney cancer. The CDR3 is CASSLSSGTVLYEQYV. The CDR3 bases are TGTGCCAGCAGTTTAAGTTCCGGGACAGTCCTTTACGAGCAGTACGTC.